This T cell receptor (beta chain) was captured by sequencing in a study of CD8+ T cells in alopecia areata. About the research overall: Twice a day, 5 to 10 mg of oral tofacitinib was administered to treated patients.

Alopecia areata patients provided lesional scalp punch biopsies and peripheral blood. Isolation of CD4+ and CD8+ T cells from PBMCs was achieved by sorting. Extracted RNA was reverse transcribed, and the resulting cDNA served as sequencing template. Profiled with immunoSEQ multiplex PCR; TCRdb holds only in-frame clones, not every one. The sample carries under 70,000 clones, around 96% recorded once. The CDR3 length is 15 residues. Per the germline V gene, CDR1 is LNHDA and CDR2 is SQIVND (reference sequence). V lost 1 base, J lost 0 bases, and 4 bases lay in between. The sample in question was CD8+ T cells sorted from blood, obtained at week 0. The rearrangement links TRBV19 to TRBJ2-6; D remains unclear. The sequence derives from a human donor with alopecia areata. In DNA, the CDR3 is TGTGCCAGTAGTATAGGATTCTCTGGGGCCAACGTCCTGACTTTC. This codes for CASSIGFSGANVLTF.